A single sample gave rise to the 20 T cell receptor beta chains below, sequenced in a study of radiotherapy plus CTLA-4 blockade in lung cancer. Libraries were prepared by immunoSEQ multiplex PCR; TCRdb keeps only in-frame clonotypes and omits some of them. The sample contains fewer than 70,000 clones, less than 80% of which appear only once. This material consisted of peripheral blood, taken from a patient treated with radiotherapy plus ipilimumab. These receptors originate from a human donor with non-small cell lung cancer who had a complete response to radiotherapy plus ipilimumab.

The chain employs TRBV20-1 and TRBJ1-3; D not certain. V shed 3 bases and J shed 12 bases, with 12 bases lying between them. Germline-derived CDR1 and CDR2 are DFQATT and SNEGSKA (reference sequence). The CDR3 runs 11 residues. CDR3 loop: CSASLEGVIYF. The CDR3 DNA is TGCAGTGCTAGTTTAGAGGGAGTCATATATTTT.

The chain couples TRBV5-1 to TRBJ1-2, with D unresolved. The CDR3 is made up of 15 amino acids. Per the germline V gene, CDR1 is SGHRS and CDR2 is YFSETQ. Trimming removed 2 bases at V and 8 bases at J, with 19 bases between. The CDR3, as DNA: TGCGCCAGCAGCTTAGAGGCAGGCCCCCCCTACGGCTACACCTTC. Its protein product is CASSLEAGPPYGYTF.

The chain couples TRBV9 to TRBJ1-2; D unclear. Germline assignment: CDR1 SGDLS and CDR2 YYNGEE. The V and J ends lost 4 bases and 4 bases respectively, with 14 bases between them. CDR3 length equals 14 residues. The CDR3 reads CASSPEAGIYGYTF. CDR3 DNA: TGTGCCAGCAGCCCAGAGGCGGGGATCTATGGCTACACCTTC.

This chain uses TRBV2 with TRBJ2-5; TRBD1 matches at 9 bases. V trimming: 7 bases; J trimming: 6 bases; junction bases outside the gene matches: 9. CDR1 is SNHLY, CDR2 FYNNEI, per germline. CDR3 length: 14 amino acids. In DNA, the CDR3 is TGTGCCAGCACGGGACAGGGCATTTTTAAGACCCAGTACTTC. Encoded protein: CASTGQGIFKTQYF.

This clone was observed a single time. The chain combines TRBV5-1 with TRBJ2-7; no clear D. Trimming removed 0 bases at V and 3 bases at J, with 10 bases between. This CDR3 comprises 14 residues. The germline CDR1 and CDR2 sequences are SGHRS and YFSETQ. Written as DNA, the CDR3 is TGCGCCAGCAGCTTGGAACAGCCTCTCTACGAGCAGTACTTC. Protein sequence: CASSLEQPLYEQYF.

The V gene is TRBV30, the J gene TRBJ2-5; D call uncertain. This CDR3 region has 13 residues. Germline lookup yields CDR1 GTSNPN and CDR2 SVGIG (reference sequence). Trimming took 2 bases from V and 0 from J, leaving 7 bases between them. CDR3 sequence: CAWSSDHQETQYF. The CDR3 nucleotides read TGTGCCTGGAGTTCAGACCACCAAGAGACCCAGTACTTC.

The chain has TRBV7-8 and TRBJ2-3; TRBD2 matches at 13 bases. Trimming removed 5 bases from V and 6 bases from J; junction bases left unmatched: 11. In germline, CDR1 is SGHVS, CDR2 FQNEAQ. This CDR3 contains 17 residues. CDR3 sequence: CASSPRTSGGPRDTQYF. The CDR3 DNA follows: TGTGCCAGCAGCCCTAGGACTAGCGGGGGCCCTCGGGATACGCAGTATTTT.

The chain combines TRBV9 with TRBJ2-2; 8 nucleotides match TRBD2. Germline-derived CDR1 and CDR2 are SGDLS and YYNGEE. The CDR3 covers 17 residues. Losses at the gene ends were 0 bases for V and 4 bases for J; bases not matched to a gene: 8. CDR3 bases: TGTGCCAGCAGCGTAGACCCGAAGCGGGGGATCACCGGGGAGCTGTTTTTT. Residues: CASSVDPKRGITGELFF.

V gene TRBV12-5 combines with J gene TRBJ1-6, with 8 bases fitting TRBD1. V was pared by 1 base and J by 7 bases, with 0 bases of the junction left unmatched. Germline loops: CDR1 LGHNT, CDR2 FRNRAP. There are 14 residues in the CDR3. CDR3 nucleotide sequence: TGTGCTAGTGGTTTGGGACAGGGGAATTCACCCCTCCACTTT. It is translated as CASGLGQGNSPLHF.

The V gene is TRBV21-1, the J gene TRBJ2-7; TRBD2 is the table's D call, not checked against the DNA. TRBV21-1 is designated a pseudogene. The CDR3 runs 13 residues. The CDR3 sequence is CASSGSGSYEQYV. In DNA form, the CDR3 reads TGTGCCAGCAGCGGTAGCGGGAGCTACGAGCAGTACGTC.

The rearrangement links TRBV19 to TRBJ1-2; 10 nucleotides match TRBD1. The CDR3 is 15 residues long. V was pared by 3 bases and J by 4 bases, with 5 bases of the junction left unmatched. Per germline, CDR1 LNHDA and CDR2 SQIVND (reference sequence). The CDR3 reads CASSIPGQGSYGYTF. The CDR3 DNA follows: TGTGCCAGTAGTATCCCGGGACAGGGGAGCTATGGCTACACCTTC.

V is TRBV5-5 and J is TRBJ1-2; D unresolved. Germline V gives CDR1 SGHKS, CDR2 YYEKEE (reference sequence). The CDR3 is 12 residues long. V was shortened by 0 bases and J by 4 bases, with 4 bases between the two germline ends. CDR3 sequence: CASSLGFYGYTF. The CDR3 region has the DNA TGTGCCAGCAGCTTGGGATTCTATGGCTACACCTTC.

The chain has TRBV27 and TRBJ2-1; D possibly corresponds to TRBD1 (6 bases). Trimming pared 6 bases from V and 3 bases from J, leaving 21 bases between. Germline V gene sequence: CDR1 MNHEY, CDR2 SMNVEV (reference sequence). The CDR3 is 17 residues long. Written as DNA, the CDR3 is TGTGCCAGCAGCTATTCCGGGACAATTAGAAGCTACAATGAGCAGTTCTTC. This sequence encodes CASSYSGTIRSYNEQFF.

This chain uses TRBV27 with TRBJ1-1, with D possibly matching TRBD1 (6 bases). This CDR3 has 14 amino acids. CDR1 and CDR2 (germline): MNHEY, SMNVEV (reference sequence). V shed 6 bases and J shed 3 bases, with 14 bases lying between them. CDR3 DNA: TGTGCCAGCAGATCACAGGGACGGGACACTGAAGCTTTCTTT. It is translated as CASRSQGRDTEAFF.

The CDR3 spells CASSIGTSASASTDTQYF. Here the CDR3 DNA reads TGCGCCAGCAGCATCGGGACTAGCGCGTCCGCTAGCACAGATACGCAGTATTTT. This chain links TRBV5-1 with TRBJ2-3; 10 bases line up with TRBD2. CDR3 length: 18 amino acids. Trimming took 4 bases from V and 0 from J; bases not matched to a gene: 11. In germline, CDR1 is SGHRS, CDR2 YFSETQ.

In DNA form, the CDR3 reads TGTGCCAGCAGTTTACGCACTGGAGCACCCCTCCACTTT. Amino acids: CASSLRTGAPLHF. This chain links TRBV27 with TRBJ1-6; D is undetermined. V gave up 2 bases and J gave up 11 bases, with 10 bases separating them. CDR3 length: 13 amino acids. Looked up from germline, CDR1 is MNHEY and CDR2 is SMNVEV (reference sequence).

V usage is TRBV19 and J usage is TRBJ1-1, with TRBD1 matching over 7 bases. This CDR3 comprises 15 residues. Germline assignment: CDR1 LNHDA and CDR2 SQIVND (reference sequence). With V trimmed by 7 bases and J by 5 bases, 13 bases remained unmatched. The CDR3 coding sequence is TGTGCCAGTACCCTCGACAGGGTCGGTGTTACTGAAGCTTTCTTT. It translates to CASTLDRVGVTEAFF.

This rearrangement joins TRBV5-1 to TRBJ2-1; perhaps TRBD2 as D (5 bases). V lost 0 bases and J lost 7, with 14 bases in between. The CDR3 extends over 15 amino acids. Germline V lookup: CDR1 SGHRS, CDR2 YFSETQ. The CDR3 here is CASSLGPGRRNEQFF. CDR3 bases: TGCGCCAGCAGCTTGGGGCCGGGAAGAAGGAATGAGCAGTTCTTC.

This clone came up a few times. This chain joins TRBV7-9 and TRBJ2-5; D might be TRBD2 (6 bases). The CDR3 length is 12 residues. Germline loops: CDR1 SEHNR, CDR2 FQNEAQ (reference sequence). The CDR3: CAGRGLSETQYF. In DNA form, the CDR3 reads TGTGCTGGACGGGGGTTGTCAGAGACCCAGTACTTC.

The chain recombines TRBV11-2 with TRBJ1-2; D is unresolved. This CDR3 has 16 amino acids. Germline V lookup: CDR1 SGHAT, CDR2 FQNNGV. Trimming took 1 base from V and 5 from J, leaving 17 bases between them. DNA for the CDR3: TGTGCCAGCAGCTTAGGAGGAGCCAGGCGATCTTATGGCTACACCTTC. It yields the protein CASSLGGARRSYGYTF. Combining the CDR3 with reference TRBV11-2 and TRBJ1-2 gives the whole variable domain EAGVAQSPRYKIIEKRQSVAFWCNPISGHATLYWYQQILGQGPKLLIQFQNNGVVDDSQLPKDRFSAERLKGVDSTLKIQPAKLEDSAVYLCASSLGGARRSYGYTFGSGTRLTVV.